The 20 T cell receptor beta chains in this list originate from one sample, sequenced in a study of early T cells in non-severe SARS-CoV-2 infection. Each CDR3 protein is one row after TCRdb ran MiXCR on the 5' RACE reads. Of 45,000 to 55,000 distinct CDR3 sequences detected, roughly 13% appear once; the ten largest clones hold 10% to 13%. The material sequenced was whole blood. These receptors originate from an adult who was a healthcare worker with PCR-confirmed SARS-CoV-2 infection or an uninfected control (not recorded which).

Many counts were recorded for this clonotype. The chain links TRBV9 to TRBJ2-3, with D tentatively TRBD2 (6 bases). V dropped 0 bases and J dropped 0 bases, with 8 bases sitting between them. There are 15 residues in the CDR3. Germline CDR1 SGDLS, CDR2 YYNGEE. CDR3: CASSVDLASTDTQYF. CDR3 DNA sequence: TGTGCCAGCAGCGTAGACCTAGCGAGCACAGATACGCAGTATTTT.

This clonotype appeared many times. The genes are TRBV4-1 and TRBJ2-1, with TRBD2 identical over 8 bases. With 1 base clipped from V and 0 bases from J, the junction kept 5 bases outside the gene matches. In germline, CDR1 is MGHRA, CDR2 YSYEKL. CDR3 size: 17 residues. CDR3 DNA sequence: TGCGCCAGCAGCCAAGCCCGCGGGACTAGCTCCTACAATGAGCAGTTCTTC. Its translation: CASSQARGTSSYNEQFF.

This clonotype occurred a few times. V gene TRBV7-9 combines with J gene TRBJ2-2; no firm D call. The CDR3 runs 13 residues. Germline V gives CDR1 SEHNR, CDR2 FQNEAQ (reference sequence). Trimming pared 1 base from V and 1 base from J, leaving 1 base between. The CDR3 spells CASSLGNTGELFF. DNA for the CDR3: TGTGCCAGCAGCTTAGGGAACACCGGGGAGCTGTTTTTT.

This clonotype was counted ten times or more. This sequence joins TRBV12-3 or TRBV12-4 and TRBJ2-7; 10 nucleotides align to TRBD1. The CDR3 runs 14 residues. J gave up 2 bases and V 9 bases, and 7 bases lay outside the gene matches. In nucleotides, the CDR3 is TGTGCCAGTGCACCGGGACAGGGGACCTACGAGCAGTACTTC. Residues: CASAPGQGTYEQYF.

The chain uses TRBV5-1 and TRBJ2-1; D is unresolved. Trimming removed 4 bases at V and 7 bases at J, with 9 bases between. Germline assignment: CDR1 SGHRS and CDR2 YFSETQ. This CDR3 is built from 12 residues. The CDR3 DNA follows: TGCGCCAGCAGCCCGAACTATAATGAGCAGTTCTTC. Protein product: CASSPNYNEQFF.

This clonotype was detected many times. This chain joins TRBV20-1 and TRBJ2-1; 11 positions agree with TRBD2. J gave up 2 bases and V 4 bases, and 7 bases lay outside the gene matches. Germline V CDR1 and CDR2: DFQATT, SNEGSKA (reference sequence). This CDR3 region has 16 residues. The CDR3 loop reads CSAILAGVSTYNEQFF. The CDR3, as DNA: TGCAGTGCTATACTAGCGGGGGTGTCCACCTACAATGAGCAGTTCTTC.

The table lists this clonotype with many counts. The V call is TRBV20-1, the J call TRBJ1-2; D is perhaps TRBD1 (5 bases). Trimming shortened V by 3 bases and J by 5 bases, and 16 bases separated the two germline ends. The CDR3 covers 14 residues. Looked up from germline, CDR1 is DFQATT and CDR2 is SNEGSKA (reference sequence). CDR3 sequence: CSASVLGQAYGYTF. The CDR3 nucleotides read TGCAGTGCTAGCGTTTTGGGGCAGGCATATGGCTACACCTTC.

This clonotype showed up just a few times. The V and J genes are TRBV20-1 and TRBJ2-3, with 7 bases fitting TRBD2. CDR1 is DFQATT, CDR2 SNEGSKA, per germline (reference sequence). The CDR3 runs 17 residues. Trimming took 0 bases from V and 2 from J; bases not matched to a gene: 11. This CDR3 reads CSARDWGLAGATDTQYF. Here the CDR3 DNA reads TGCAGTGCTAGAGATTGGGGGTTAGCGGGTGCCACAGATACGCAGTATTTT.

This clonotype was seen many times. V usage is TRBV15 and J usage is TRBJ2-7, with D perhaps matching TRBD1 (6 bases). From germline, CDR1 is LNHNV and CDR2 YYDKDF (reference sequence). The CDR3 has 13 amino acids. The ends were cut back, 8 bases at V and 2 bases at J, with 13 bases in the middle. This CDR3 is CATEQTGTYEQYF. CDR3 DNA: TGTGCCACCGAACAGACAGGTACCTACGAGCAGTACTTC.

This clonotype has just a few counts. This chain joins TRBV29-1 and TRBJ1-1, with a weak D call TRBD1 (5 bases). CDR1 and CDR2 from the germline V gene are SQVTM and ANQGSEA. Trimming took off 6 bases at V and 0 bases at J, with 17 bases between the two ends. CDR3 size: 15 residues. This chain's CDR3 is CSVEGRLRMNTEAFF. In nucleotides, the CDR3 is TGCAGCGTGGAGGGGCGTCTGCGGATGAACACTGAAGCTTTCTTT.

This clonotype was seen ten or more times. CDR3 in amino acids: CATSEGTDTQYF. The CDR3 bases are TGTGCCACGTCCGAGGGCACAGATACGCAGTATTTT. J is TRBJ2-3 and V is TRBV2; unclear D gene. Looked up from germline, CDR1 is SNHLY and CDR2 is FYNNEI. CDR3 length: 12 residues. The V end lost 10 bases, the J end lost 1 base, and 9 bases lay between the germline ends.

In this sample, this clonotype turned up many times. This rearrangement joins TRBV28 to TRBJ2-1; weak D call: TRBD1 (6 bases). V shed 9 bases and J shed 8 bases, with 23 bases lying between them. Per the germline V gene, CDR1 is MDHEN and CDR2 is SYDVKM. This CDR3 is built from 15 residues. CDR3 nucleotides: TGTGCCAGTGACCGTGGGGACACCGAGTGGGATGAGCAGTTCTTC. Protein product: CASDRGDTEWDEQFF.

The chain carries TRBV5-6 and TRBJ1-1; no definite D call. The CDR3 spans 15 residues. In germline, CDR1 is SGHDT, CDR2 YYEEEE. Trimming pared 0 bases from V and 0 bases from J, leaving 9 bases between. The CDR3 region is CASSLVGVMNTEAFF. The CDR3 nucleotides are TGTGCCAGCAGCTTGGTTGGGGTCATGAACACTGAAGCTTTCTTT.

This clonotype was recorded many times. The rearrangement joins TRBV20-1 to TRBJ2-5; 9 bases fit TRBD2. Germline CDR1 and CDR2: DFQATT and SNEGSKA (reference sequence). The V gene end was trimmed by 0 bases and the J gene end by 8 bases; junction bases not matched to a gene: 16. The CDR3 totals 17 residues. CDR3 sequence reads: CSAREGGAGGKLSTQYF. The CDR3 DNA reads as TGCAGTGCTAGAGAAGGGGGAGCGGGGGGCAAATTGAGTACCCAGTACTTC.

The chain links TRBV20-1 to TRBJ1-5; D possibly corresponds to TRBD1 (6 bases). CDR3 length: 15 amino acids. The V end was cut by 1 base, the J end by 7 bases, with 17 bases between. CDR1 is DFQATT and CDR2 is SNEGSKA in the germline V gene (reference sequence). As DNA, the CDR3 is TGCAGTGCTAGAGTCAAGACAGGTTTTTCGCAGCCCCAGCATTTT. Encoded protein: CSARVKTGFSQPQHF.

This chain links TRBV11-1 with TRBJ2-2; tentative D call: TRBD1 (6 bases). The ends were cut back, 3 bases at V and 8 bases at J, with 10 bases in the middle. Germline assignment: CDR1 SGHAT and CDR2 FQDESV (reference sequence). The CDR3 runs 13 residues. CDR3 protein: CASSFHRVGELFF. In DNA, the CDR3 is TGTGCCAGCAGCTTTCACAGGGTTGGGGAGCTGTTTTTT.

For this clonotype: Since a much larger clone is just one base distant, this may be a read error. The V and J genes are TRBV2 and TRBJ2-2; D gene unclear. Germline CDR1 reads SNHLY; CDR2 reads FYNNEI. Trimming shortened V by 7 bases and J by 0 bases, and 12 bases separated the two germline ends. The CDR3 has 15 amino acids. The CDR3 bases are TGTGCCAGCACCGAACAGCGCGCGAACACCGGGGAGCTGTTTTTT. Translating it yields CASTEQRANTGELFF.

The J gene is TRBJ1-2, the V gene TRBV7-2; D is undetermined. The CDR3 sequence is 10 residues long. The V gene lost 1 base and the J gene lost 7 bases, with 1 base spanning the gap. From germline, CDR1 is SGHTA and CDR2 FQGNSA. As DNA, the CDR3 is TGTGCCAGCAGCTTAGTTGGCTACACCTTC. Its protein product is CASSLVGYTF.

This chain uses TRBV2 with TRBJ2-1; tentative D call: TRBD1 (6 bases). The germline CDR1 and CDR2 sequences are SNHLY and FYNNEI. V shed 6 bases and J shed 4 bases, with 19 bases lying between them. CDR3 length: 16 amino acids. CDR3 residues: CASSGKPDRRYNEQFF. CDR3 bases: TGTGCCAGCAGCGGAAAACCAGACAGGAGATACAATGAGCAGTTCTTC.

The chain employs TRBV12-3 or TRBV12-4 and TRBJ1-1; D not certain. The CDR3 length is 13 residues. V lost 5 bases to trimming and J lost 1 base, with 8 bases between them. CDR3 in DNA: TGTGCCAGCAGTACCAACAGGAACACTGAAGCTTTCTTT. Translated: CASSTNRNTEAFF.